What follows are 9 T cell receptor beta chains derived from one specimen sequenced in a study of blood T cells in healthy people across ages. Primed by a sample-barcoded 5' primer and a J-beta primer mix, a second PCR proceeded for about 6 to 12 cycles. TCRdb re-derived calls from the 5' RACE reads in MiXCR, one entry per CDR3 protein. This sample has over 1,500,000 distinct CDR3 sequences; around 50% occur once, and the top ten carry around 2.1%. Input material: blood. Receptors were obtained from a woman in her 40s in good health.

The rearrangement uses TRBV7-2 and TRBJ2-3, with D hard to call. The CDR3 sequence is 13 residues long. Germline V CDR1 and CDR2: SGHTA, FQGNSA. V lost 6 bases and J lost 4, with 11 bases in between. The CDR3 loop is CASRGLSADTQYF. CDR3 nucleotides: TGTGCCAGCAGGGGGTTGTCCGCAGATACGCAGTATTTT.

The rearrangement uses TRBV6-5 and TRBJ1-6, with D unresolved. Germline V gene data show CDR1 as MNHEY and CDR2 as SVGAGI. The length of the CDR3 is 16 residues. Trimming pared 8 bases from V and 10 bases from J, leaving 24 bases between. The CDR3 here is CASPPERWGEGSPLHF. The CDR3 DNA follows: TGTGCCAGCCCCCCCGAACGATGGGGAGAGGGCTCACCCCTCCACTTT.

Here the CDR3 DNA reads TGCAGCGTTCTAAGCGGGGGACTCACAGATACGCAGTATTTT. This encodes CSVLSGGLTDTQYF. This chain uses TRBV29-1 with TRBJ2-3; 8 bases match TRBD2. The CDR3 contains 14 residues. Germline V gene data show CDR1 as SQVTM and CDR2 as ANQGSEA. With 5 bases clipped from V and 2 bases from J, the junction kept 6 bases outside the gene matches.

This clonotype turned up a few times. V usage is TRBV14 and J usage is TRBJ2-5; D is undetermined. The germline V gene encodes CDR1 SGHDN and CDR2 FVKESK. The ends were cut back, 0 bases at V and 5 bases at J, with 13 bases in the middle. This CDR3 is 15 amino acids long. The CDR3, as DNA: TGTGCCAGCAGCCAAGACTCCTCCCGGGCGGAGACCCAGTACTTC. Its protein is CASSQDSSRAETQYF.

The rearrangement joins TRBV3-1 to TRBJ1-2; D unclear. The CDR3 loop spans 15 amino acids. Germline assignment: CDR1 LGHDT and CDR2 YNNKEL (reference sequence). Trimming took 4 bases from V and 5 from J, leaving 17 bases between them. Written as DNA, the CDR3 is TGTGCCAGCAGCCCAACCGTTGCGCCGGGGTATGGCTACACCTTC. Translation: CASSPTVAPGYGYTF.

The chain links TRBV6-5 to TRBJ2-3; the D gene is possibly TRBD2 (6 bases). Germline CDR1 reads MNHEY; CDR2 reads SVGAGI. V was pared by 8 bases and J by 1 base, with 13 bases between. The CDR3 consists of 14 residues. In nucleotides, the CDR3 is TGTGCCAGCCGACTAGTGGGGGGCACAGATACGCAGTATTTT. Translating it yields CASRLVGGTDTQYF.

The chain uses TRBV30 and TRBJ2-5; either TRBD1 or TRBD2 may fit D (6 bases each). V was shortened by 0 bases and J by 2 bases, with 16 bases between the two germline ends. Germline lookup yields CDR1 GTSNPN and CDR2 SVGIG (reference sequence). The CDR3 has 16 amino acids. This CDR3 is CAWSVNGSGAQETQYF. The CDR3 DNA sequence: TGTGCCTGGAGTGTAAATGGGTCGGGGGCACAAGAGACCCAGTACTTC.

This CDR3 reads CSASGSINQPQHF. CDR3 DNA: TGCAGTGCTAGCGGTTCCATTAATCAGCCCCAGCATTTT. V usage is TRBV20-1 and J usage is TRBJ1-5; D is undetermined. The V and J ends lost 3 bases and 4 bases respectively, with 10 bases between them. This CDR3 is built from 13 residues. CDR1 is DFQATT and CDR2 is SNEGSKA in the germline V gene (reference sequence).

This chain uses TRBV7-2 with TRBJ2-7; the match to TRBD1 covers 9 bases. V lost 5 bases to trimming and J lost 0 bases; unmatched junction nucleotides: 8. This CDR3 is 16 amino acids long. From germline, CDR1 is SGHTA and CDR2 FQGNSA. CDR3 bases: TGTGCCAGCAGCCCTCGCTGGGACAGGGTCTCCTACGAGCAGTACTTC. It specifies CASSPRWDRVSYEQYF. The whole variable domain, filled in from reference TRBV7-2 and TRBJ2-7, reads GAGVSQSPSNKVTEKGKDVELRCDPISGHTALYWYRQSLGQGLEFLIYFQGNSAPDKSGLPSDRFSAERTGGSVSTLTIQRTQQEDSAVYLCASSPRWDRVSYEQYFGPGTRLTVT.